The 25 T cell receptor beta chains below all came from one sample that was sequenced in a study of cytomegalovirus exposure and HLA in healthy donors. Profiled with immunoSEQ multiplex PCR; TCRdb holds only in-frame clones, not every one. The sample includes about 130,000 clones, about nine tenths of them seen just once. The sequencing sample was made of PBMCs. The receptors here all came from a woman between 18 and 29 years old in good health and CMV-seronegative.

The CDR3 nucleotides read TGTGCCAGCAGTGAATTATGGGAGGATGAGCAGTTCTTC. This translates into CASSELWEDEQFF. The chain has TRBV25-1 and TRBJ2-1; D possibly corresponds to TRBD2 (6 bases). The CDR3 has 13 residues. Trimming shortened V by 1 base and J by 8 bases, and 9 bases separated the two germline ends. CDR1 and CDR2 (germline): MGHDK, SYGVNS.

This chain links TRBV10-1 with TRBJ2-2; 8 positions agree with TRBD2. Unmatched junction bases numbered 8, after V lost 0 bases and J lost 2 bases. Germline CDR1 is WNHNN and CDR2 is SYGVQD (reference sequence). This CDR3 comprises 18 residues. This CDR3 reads CASSESREGYVNTGELFF. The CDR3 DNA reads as TGCGCCAGCAGTGAGTCCCGGGAGGGCTATGTAAACACCGGGGAGCTGTTTTTT.

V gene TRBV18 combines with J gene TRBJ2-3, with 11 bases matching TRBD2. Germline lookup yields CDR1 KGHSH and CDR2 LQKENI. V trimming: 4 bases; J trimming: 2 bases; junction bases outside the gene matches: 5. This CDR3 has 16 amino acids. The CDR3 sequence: CASSLLAGGVTDTQYF. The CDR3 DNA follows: TGTGCCAGCTCACTATTAGCGGGAGGGGTCACAGATACGCAGTATTTT.

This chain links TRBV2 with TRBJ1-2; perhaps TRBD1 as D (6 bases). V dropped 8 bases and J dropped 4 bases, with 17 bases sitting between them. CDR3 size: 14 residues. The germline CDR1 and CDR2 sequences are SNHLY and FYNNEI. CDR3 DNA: TGTGCCAGCTCGCGGCAGGGGCCCCTCTATGGCTACACCTTC. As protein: CASSRQGPLYGYTF.

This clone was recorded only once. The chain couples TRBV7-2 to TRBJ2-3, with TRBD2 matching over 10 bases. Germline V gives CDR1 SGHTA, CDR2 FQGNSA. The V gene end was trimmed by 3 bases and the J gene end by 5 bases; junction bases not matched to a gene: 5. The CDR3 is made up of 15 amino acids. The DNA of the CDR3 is TGTGCCAGCAGCTTTTCGCTAGCGGGAGAAGATACGCAGTATTTT. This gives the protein CASSFSLAGEDTQYF.

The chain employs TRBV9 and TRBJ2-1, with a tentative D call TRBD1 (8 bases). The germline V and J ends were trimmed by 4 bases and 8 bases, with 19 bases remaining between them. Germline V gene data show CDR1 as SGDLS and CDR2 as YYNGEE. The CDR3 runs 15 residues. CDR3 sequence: CASSPQAGQEHEQFF. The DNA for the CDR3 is TGTGCCAGCAGCCCCCAAGCGGGACAGGAGCATGAGCAGTTCTTC.

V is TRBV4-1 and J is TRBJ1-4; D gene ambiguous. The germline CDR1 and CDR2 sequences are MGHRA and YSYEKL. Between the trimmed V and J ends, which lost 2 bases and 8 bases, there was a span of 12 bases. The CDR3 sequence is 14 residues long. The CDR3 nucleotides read TGCGCCAGCAGCCAACCGGGTGGAGAAGAAAAACTGTTTTTT. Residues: CASSQPGGEEKLFF.

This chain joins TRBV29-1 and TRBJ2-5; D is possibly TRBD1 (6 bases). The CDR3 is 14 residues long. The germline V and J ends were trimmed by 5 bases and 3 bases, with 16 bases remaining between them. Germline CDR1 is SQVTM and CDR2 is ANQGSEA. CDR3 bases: TGCAGCGTTTACGCCGAGACAGGTGAAGAGACCCAGTACTTC. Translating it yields CSVYAETGEETQYF. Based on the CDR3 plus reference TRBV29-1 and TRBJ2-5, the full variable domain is SAVISQKPSRDICQRGTSLTIQCQVDSQVTMMFWYRQQPGQSLTLIATANQGSEATYESGFVIDKFPISRPNLTFSTLTVSNMSPEDSSIYLCSVYAETGEETQYFGPGTRLLVL.

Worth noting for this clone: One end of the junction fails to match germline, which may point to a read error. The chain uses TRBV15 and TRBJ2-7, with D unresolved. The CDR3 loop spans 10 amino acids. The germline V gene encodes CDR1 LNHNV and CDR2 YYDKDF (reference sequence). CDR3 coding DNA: TGTGCCACCAGCAGAGATGGGCTCGACTTC. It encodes CATSRDGLDF.

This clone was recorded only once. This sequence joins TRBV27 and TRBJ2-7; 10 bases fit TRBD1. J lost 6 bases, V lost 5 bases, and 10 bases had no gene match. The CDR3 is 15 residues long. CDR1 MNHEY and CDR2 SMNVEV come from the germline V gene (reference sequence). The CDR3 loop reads CASSIGTGVSSEQYF. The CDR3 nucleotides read TGTGCCAGCAGTATCGGGACAGGGGTATCGTCCGAGCAGTACTTC.

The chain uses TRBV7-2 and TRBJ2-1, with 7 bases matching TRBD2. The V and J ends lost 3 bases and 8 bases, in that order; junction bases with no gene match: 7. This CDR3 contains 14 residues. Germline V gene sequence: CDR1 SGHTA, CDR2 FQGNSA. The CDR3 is CASSFPTSSHEQFF. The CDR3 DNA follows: TGTGCCAGCAGCTTTCCGACTAGCTCCCATGAGCAGTTCTTC.

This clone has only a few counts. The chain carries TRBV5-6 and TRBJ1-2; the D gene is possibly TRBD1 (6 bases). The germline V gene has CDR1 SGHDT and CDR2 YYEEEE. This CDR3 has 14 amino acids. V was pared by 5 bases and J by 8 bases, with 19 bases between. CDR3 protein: CASSAPPGEMGYTF. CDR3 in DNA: TGTGCCAGCAGTGCGCCTCCAGGGGAGATGGGCTACACCTTC.

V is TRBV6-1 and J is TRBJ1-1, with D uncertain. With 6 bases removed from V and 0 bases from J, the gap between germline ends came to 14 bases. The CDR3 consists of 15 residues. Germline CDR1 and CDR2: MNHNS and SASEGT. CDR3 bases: TGTGCCAGCAGCCTTTCCGGGTTATTGAACACTGAAGCTTTCTTT. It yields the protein CASSLSGLLNTEAFF.

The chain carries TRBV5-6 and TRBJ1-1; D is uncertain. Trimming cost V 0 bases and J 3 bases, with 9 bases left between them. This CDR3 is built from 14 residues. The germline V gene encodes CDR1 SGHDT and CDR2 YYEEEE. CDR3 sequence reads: CASSLEHTYTEAFF. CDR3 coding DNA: TGTGCCAGCAGCTTGGAACATACCTACACTGAAGCTTTCTTT.

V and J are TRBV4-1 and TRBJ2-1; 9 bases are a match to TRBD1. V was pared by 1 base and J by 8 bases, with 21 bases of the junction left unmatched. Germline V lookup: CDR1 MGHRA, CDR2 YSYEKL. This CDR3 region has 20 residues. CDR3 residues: CASSQGQGVSLPKYPDEQFF. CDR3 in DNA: TGCGCCAGCAGCCAAGGACAGGGGGTGAGCCTGCCCAAGTATCCCGATGAGCAGTTCTTC.

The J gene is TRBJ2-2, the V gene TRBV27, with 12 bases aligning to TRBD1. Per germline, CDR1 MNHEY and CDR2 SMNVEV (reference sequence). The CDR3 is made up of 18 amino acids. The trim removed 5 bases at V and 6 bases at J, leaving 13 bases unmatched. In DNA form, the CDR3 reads TGTGCCAGCAGTCCGGCGGCCGCCGGGACAGGGGGCCCCGGGGAGCTGTTTTTT. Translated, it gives CASSPAAAGTGGPGELFF.

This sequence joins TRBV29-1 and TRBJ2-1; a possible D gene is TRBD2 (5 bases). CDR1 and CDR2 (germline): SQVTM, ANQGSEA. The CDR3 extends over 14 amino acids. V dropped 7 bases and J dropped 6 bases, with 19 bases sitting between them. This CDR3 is CSAHSGKVPNEQFF. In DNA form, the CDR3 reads TGCAGCGCCCACTCGGGAAAGGTCCCCAATGAGCAGTTCTTC.

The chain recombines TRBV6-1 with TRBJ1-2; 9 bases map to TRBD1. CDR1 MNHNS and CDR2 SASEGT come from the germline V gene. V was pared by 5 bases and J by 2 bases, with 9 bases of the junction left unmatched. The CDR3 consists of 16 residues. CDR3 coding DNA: TGTGCCAGCAGTAAAGGGACAGGGCGAAACAACTATGGCTACACCTTC. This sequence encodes CASSKGTGRNNYGYTF.

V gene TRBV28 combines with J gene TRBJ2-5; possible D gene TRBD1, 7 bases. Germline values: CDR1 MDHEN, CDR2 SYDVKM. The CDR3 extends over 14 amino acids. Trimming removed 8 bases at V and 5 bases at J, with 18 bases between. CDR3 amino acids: CASLGQGGRETQYF. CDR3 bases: TGTGCCAGCCTGGGCCAGGGGGGTAGGGAGACCCAGTACTTC.

In DNA form, the CDR3 reads TGTGCCAGCAGAGAGGCAGGGGCAAGGGTTGAAGCTTTCTTT. This gives the protein CASREAGARVEAFF. The V call is TRBV27, the J call TRBJ1-1; a possible D gene is TRBD1 (6 bases). Trimming took off 6 bases at V and 7 bases at J, with 18 bases between the two ends. The CDR3 runs to 14 residues. The germline V gene encodes CDR1 MNHEY and CDR2 SMNVEV (reference sequence).

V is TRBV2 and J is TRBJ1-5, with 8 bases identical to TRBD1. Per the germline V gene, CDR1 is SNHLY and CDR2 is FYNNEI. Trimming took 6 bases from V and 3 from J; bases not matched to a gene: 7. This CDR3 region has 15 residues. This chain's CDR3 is CASSLTGDLNQPQHF. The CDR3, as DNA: TGTGCCAGCAGCCTGACAGGGGATCTCAATCAGCCCCAGCATTTT.

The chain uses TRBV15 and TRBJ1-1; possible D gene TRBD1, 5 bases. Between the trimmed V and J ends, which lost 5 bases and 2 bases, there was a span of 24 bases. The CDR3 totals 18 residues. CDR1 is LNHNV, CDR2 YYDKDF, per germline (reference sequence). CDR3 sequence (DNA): TGTGCCACCAGCTCCTCGAAGCGGGGGTTCGGGTCAAACACTGAAGCTTTCTTT. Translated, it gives CATSSSKRGFGSNTEAFF. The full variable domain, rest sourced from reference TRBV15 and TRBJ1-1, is DAMVIQNPRYQVTQFGKPVTLSCSQTLNHNVMYWYQQKSSQAPKLLFHYYDKDFNNEADTPDNFQSRRPNTSFCFLDIRSPGLGDTAMYLCATSSSKRGFGSNTEAFFGQGTRLTVV.

CDR3 residues: CASSLEWKGAHGYTF. CDR3 bases: TGTGCCAGCAGTTTGGAGTGGAAGGGGGCGCATGGCTACACCTTC. The chain recombines TRBV27 with TRBJ1-2, with TRBD1 matching 7 bases. The CDR3 loop spans 15 amino acids. Per germline, CDR1 MNHEY and CDR2 SMNVEV (reference sequence). Trimming at V came to 3 bases and at J to 6 bases, leaving 10 bases not matched to a gene.

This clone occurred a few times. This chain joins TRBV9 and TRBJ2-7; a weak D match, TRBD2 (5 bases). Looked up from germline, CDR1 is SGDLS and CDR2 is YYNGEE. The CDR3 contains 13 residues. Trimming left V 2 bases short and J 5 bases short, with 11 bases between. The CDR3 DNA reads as TGTGCCAGCAGCGTGTATCCGGGGAACGAGCAGTACTTC. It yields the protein CASSVYPGNEQYF.

The CDR3 protein is CASSSDRGGETQYF. DNA for the CDR3: TGTGCCAGCAGCTCCGACAGGGGGGGAGAGACCCAGTACTTC. The chain joins TRBV11-3 to TRBJ2-5; 9 bases align to TRBD1. Looked up from germline, CDR1 is SGHNT and CDR2 is YENEEA. CDR3 length: 14 amino acids. V gave up 4 bases and J gave up 4 bases; unmatched junction bases: 4.